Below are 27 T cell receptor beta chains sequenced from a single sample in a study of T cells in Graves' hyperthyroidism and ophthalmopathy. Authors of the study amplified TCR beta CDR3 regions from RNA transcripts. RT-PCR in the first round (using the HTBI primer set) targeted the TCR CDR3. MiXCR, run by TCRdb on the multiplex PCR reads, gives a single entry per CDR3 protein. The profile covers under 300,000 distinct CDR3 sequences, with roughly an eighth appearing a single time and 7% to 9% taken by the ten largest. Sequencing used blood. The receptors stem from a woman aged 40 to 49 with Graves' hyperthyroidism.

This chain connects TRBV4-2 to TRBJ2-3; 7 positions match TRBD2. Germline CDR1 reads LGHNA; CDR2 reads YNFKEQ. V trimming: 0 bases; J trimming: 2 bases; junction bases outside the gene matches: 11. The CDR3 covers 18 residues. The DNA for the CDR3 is TGTGCCAGCAGCCAAGAAGGAACTAGCGTCTCTAACACAGATACGCAGTATTTT. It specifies CASSQEGTSVSNTDTQYF.

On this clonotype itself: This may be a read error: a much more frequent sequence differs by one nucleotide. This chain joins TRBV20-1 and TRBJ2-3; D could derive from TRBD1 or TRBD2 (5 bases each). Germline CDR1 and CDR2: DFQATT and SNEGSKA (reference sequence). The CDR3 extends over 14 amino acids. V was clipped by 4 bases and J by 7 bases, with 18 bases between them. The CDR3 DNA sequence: TGCAGTGCTATGATCGGGACCATGCAGAATACGCAGTATTTT. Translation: CSAMIGTMQNTQYF.

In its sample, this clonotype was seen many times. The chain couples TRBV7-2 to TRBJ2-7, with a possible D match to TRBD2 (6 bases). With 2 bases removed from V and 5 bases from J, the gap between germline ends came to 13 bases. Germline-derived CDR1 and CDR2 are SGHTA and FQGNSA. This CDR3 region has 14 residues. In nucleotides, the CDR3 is TGTGCCAGCAGCTTACCGACTACGGGAGACGAGCAGTACTTC. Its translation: CASSLPTTGDEQYF.

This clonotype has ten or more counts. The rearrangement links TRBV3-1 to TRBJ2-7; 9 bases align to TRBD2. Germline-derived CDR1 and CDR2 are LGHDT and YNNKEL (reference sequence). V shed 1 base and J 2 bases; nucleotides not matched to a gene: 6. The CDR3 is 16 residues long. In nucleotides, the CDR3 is TGTGCCAGCAGCCAAGGGGTAGCGGGAGCCGCCTACGAGCAGTACTTC. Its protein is CASSQGVAGAAYEQYF.

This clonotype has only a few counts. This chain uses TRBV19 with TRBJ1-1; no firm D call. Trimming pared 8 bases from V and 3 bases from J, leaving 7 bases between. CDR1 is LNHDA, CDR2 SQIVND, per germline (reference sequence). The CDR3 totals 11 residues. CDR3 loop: CASESDTEAFF. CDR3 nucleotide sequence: TGTGCCAGTGAGTCGGACACTGAAGCTTTCTTT.

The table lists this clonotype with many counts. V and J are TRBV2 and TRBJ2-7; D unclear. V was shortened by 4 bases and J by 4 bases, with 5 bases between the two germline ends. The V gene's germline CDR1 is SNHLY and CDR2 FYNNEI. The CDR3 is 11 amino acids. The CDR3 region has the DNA TGTGCCAGCAGTGTGGGATACGAGCAGTACTTC. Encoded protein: CASSVGYEQYF.

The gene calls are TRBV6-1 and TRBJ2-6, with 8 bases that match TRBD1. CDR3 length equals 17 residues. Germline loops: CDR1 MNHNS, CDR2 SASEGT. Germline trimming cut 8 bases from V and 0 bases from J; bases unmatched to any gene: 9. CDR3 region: CASEDRGRHSGANVLTF. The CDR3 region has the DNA TGTGCCAGCGAAGACAGGGGCCGGCACTCTGGGGCCAACGTCCTGACTTTC.

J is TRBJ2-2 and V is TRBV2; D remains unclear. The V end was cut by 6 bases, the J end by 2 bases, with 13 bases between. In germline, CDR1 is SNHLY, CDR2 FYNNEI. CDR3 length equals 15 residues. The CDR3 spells CASSFSLPNTGELFF. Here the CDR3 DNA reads TGTGCCAGCAGCTTCTCCCTCCCTAACACCGGGGAGCTGTTTTTT.

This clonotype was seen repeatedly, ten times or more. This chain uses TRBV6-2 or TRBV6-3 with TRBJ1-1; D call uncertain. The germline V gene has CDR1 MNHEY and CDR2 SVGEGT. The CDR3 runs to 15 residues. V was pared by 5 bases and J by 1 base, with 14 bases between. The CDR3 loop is CASSTAGIWNTEAFF. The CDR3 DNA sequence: TGTGCCAGCAGTACCGCCGGGATCTGGAACACTGAAGCTTTCTTT.

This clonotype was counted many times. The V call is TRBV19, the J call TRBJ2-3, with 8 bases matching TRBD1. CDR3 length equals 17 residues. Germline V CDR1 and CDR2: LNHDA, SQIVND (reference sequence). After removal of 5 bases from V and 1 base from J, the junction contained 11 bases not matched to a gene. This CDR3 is CASSLGQGLRGTDTQYF. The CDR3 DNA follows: TGTGCCAGTAGTCTAGGACAGGGCCTACGGGGCACAGATACGCAGTATTTT.

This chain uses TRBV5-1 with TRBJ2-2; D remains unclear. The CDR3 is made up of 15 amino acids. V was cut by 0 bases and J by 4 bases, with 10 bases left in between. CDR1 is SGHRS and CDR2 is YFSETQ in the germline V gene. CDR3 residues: CASSLAVGVTGELFF. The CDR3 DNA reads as TGCGCCAGCAGCTTGGCGGTAGGAGTCACCGGGGAGCTGTTTTTT.

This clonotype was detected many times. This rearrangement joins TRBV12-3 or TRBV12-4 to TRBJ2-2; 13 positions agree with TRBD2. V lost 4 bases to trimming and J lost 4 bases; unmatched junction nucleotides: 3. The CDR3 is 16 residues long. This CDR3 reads CASSSGLAGVTGELFF. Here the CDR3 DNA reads TGTGCCAGCAGTTCCGGACTAGCGGGAGTCACCGGGGAGCTGTTTTTT.

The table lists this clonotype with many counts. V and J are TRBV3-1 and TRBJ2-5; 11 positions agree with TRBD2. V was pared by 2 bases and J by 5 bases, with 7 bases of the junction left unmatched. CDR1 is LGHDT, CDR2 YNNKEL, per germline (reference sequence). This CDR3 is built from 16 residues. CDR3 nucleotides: TGTGCCAGCAGCCAACTAGCGGGAGGTTCTCAGGAGACCCAGTACTTC. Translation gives CASSQLAGGSQETQYF.

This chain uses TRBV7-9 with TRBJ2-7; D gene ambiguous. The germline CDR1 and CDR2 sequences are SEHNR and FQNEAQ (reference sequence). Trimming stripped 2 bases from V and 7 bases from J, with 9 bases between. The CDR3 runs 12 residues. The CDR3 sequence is CASSLLVREQYF. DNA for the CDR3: TGTGCCAGCAGCTTATTGGTACGGGAGCAGTACTTC.

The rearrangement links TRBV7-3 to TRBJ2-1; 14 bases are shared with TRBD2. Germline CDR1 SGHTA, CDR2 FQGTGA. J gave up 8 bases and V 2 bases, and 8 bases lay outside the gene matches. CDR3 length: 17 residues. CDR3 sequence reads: CASSLVGTSGSRYEQFF. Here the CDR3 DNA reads TGTGCCAGCAGCTTAGTGGGGACTAGCGGGAGTAGGTATGAGCAGTTCTTC.

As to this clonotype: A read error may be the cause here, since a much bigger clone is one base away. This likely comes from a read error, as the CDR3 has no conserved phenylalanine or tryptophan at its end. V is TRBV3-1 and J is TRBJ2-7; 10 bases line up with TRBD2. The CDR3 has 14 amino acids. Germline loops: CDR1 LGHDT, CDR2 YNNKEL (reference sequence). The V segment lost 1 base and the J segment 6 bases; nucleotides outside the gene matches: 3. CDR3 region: CASSQGGLAAEQYL. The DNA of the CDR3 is TGTGCCAGCAGCCAAGGAGGACTAGCGGCCGAGCAGTACCTC.

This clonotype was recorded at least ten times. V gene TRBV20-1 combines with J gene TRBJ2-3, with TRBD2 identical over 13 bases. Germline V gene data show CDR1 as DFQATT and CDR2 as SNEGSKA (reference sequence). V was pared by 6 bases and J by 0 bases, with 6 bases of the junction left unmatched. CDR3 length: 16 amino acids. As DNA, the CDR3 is TGCAGTGCATTACTAGCGGGAGGGGGAAGCACAGATACGCAGTATTTT. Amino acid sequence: CSALLAGGGSTDTQYF.

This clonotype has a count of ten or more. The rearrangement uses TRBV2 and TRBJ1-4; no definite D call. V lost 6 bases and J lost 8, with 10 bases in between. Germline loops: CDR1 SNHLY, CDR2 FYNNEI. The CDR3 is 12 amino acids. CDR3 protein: CASSRIGEKLFF. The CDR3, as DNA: TGTGCCAGCAGCAGGATAGGAGAAAAACTGTTTTTT.

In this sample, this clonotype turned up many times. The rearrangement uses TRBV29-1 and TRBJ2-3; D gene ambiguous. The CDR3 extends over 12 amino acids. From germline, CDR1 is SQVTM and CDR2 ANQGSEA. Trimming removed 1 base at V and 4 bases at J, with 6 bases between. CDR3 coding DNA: TGCAGCGTTGAAGCAATCCCAGATACGCAGTATTTT. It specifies CSVEAIPDTQYF.

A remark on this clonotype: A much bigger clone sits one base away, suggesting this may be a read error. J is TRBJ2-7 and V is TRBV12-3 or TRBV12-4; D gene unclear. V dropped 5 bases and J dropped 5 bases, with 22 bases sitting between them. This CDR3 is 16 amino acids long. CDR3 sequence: CASSLSRMLPMDEQYF. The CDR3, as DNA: TGTGCCAGCAGTCTCTCGAGGATGTTACCCATGGACGAGCAGTACTTC.

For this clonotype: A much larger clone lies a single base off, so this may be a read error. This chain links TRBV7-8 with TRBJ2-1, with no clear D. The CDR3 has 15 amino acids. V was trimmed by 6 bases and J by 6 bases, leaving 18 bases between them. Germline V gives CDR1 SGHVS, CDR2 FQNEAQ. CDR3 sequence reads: CASSPMGFGRNEQFF. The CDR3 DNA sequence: TGTGCCAGCAGTCCCATGGGTTTTGGTCGCAATGAGCAGTTCTTC.

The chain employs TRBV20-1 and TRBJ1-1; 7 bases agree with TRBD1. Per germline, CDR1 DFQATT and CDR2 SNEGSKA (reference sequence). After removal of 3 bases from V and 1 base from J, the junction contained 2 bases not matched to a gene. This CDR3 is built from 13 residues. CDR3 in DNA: TGCAGTGCTAGTGACAGGGCGAACACTGAAGCTTTCTTT. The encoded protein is CSASDRANTEAFF.

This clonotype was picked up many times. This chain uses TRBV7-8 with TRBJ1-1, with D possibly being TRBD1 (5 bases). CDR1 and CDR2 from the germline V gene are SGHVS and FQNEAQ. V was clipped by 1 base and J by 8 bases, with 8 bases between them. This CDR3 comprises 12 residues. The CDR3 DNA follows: TGTGCCAGCAGCTTAGGGACACGGGAAGCTTTCTTT. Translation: CASSLGTREAFF.

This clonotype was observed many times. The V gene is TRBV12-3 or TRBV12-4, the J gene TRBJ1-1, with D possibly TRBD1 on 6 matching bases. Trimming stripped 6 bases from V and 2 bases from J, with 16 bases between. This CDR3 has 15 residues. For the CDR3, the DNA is TGTGCCAGCAGCATGAGGGGGGGGCCAAACACTGAAGCTTTCTTT. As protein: CASSMRGGPNTEAFF.

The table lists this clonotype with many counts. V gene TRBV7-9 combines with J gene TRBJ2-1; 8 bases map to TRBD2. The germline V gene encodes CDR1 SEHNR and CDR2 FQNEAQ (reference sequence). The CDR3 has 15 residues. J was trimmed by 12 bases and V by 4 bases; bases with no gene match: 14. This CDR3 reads CASSSPGTRAIGQFF. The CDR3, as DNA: TGTGCCAGCAGCTCCCCCGGGACTAGGGCAATAGGGCAGTTCTTC.

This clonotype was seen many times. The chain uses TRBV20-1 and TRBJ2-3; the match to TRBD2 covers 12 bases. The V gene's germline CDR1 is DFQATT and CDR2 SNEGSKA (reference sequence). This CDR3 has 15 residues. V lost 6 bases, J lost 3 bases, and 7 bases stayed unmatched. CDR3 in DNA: TGCAGTGCCGGCCCCGGGACTAGCGGGACAGATACGCAGTATTTT. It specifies CSAGPGTSGTDTQYF.

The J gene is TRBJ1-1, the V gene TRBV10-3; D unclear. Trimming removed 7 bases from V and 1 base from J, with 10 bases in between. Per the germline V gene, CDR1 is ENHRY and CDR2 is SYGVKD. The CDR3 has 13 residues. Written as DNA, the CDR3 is TGTGCCATCACCGTCGCACAGAACACTGAAGCTTTCTTT. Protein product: CAITVAQNTEAFF.